The clone carrying this T cell receptor beta chain was observed many times. The target antigen is unknown. This CDR3 has 15 residues. Germline V lookup: CDR1 SGHNT, CDR2 YYREEE (reference sequence). V trimming: 3 bases; J trimming: 2 bases; junction bases outside the gene matches: 7. The data derive from a study of T cell repertoires in cytomegalovirus infection. The overall study: In public TCR beta signatures, there were indications of both CMV infection and matching HLA type. Study results and limitations: Clonotype analysis showed dominance of the ex vivo response by HLA-C-restricted CMV-specific TCR beta clonotypes. Individuals carrying CMV plus the relevant HLA were identified by cumulative frequency of public TCR beta families.

TCRdb used MiXCR to reprocess the reads, holding one entry per CDR3 protein. The sample lists 490,000 or so distinct CDR3 sequences; 10% to 12% were seen once. This chain uses TRBV5-4 with TRBJ2-5; 7 positions agree with TRBD1. Sequencing was carried out using PBMCs. This sequence was found in a human donor in good health (CMV status not recorded). Some clones in this sample may be carry-over from other donors' samples. CDR3 sequence reads: CASSWVGTVQETQYF. The CDR3 DNA is TGTGCCAGCAGCTGGGTTGGGACAGTACAAGAGACCCAGTACTTC.